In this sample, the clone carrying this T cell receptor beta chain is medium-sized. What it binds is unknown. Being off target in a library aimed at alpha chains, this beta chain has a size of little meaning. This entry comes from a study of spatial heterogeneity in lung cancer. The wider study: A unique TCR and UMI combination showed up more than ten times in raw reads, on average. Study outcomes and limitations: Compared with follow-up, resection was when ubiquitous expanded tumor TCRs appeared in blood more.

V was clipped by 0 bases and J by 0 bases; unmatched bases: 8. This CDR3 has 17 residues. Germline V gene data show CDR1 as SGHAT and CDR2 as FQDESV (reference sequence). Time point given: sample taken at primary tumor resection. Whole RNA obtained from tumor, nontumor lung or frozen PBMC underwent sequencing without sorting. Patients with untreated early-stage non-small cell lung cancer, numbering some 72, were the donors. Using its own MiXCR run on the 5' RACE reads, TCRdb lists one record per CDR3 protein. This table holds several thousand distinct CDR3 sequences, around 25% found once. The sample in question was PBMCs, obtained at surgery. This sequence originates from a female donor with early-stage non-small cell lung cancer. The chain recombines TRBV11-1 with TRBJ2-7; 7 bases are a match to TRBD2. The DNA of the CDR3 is TGTGCCAGCAGCTTAGCCGGGGAGGGCTACTTCTCCTACGAGCAGTACTTC. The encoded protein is CASSLAGEGYFSYEQYF.